Following are 23 T cell receptor beta chains from one sample sequenced in a study of human T cells and chemical hapten exposure. In TCRdb, the RACE reads were re-called with MiXCR into one record per CDR3 protein. Of roughly 130,000 distinct CDR3 sequences detected, about 10% appear once; the ten largest clones hold 2% to 2.5%. The time point denotes: patch test 3, about 24 weeks after DPC sensitization. The treatment is: therapeutic diphenylcyclopropenone sensitization with weekly scalp DPC. The specimen was whole blood, collected in connection with sensitization to the hapten diphenylcyclopropenone (DPC). Receptors originate from a woman aged 50 to 65 with alopecia areata. Some clones in this sample may be carry-over from other donors' samples.

The rearrangement links TRBV12-3 or TRBV12-4 to TRBJ2-1; D is undetermined. The CDR3 extends over 13 amino acids. With 4 bases removed from V and 9 bases from J, the gap between germline ends came to 13 bases. CDR3 in amino acids: CASSSTRMGEQFF. CDR3 DNA sequence: TGTGCCAGCAGTTCCACCCGAATGGGTGAGCAGTTCTTC.

Ten or more counts support this clonotype. The chain couples TRBV20-1 to TRBJ2-7; D tentatively fits TRBD1 or TRBD2 (5 bases each). Trimming shortened V by 0 bases and J by 3 bases, and 12 bases separated the two germline ends. The CDR3 runs 14 residues. Germline CDR1 DFQATT, CDR2 SNEGSKA (reference sequence). The CDR3 coding sequence is TGCAGTGCTAGAGACCCTGAGGGGTACTACGAGCAGTACTTC. Residues: CSARDPEGYYEQYF.

Only a few counts were recorded for this clonotype. The chain recombines TRBV29-1 with TRBJ2-5; D gene ambiguous. Germline CDR1 reads SQVTM; CDR2 reads ANQGSEA. Trimming removed 4 bases at V and 5 bases at J, with 5 bases between. The CDR3 spans 10 residues. The CDR3 region has the DNA TGCAGCGTTGTGGGGGAGACCCAGTACTTC. This sequence encodes CSVVGETQYF.

This clonotype was seen repeatedly, ten times or more. The chain has TRBV3-1 and TRBJ2-7; 11 bases match TRBD2. Germline V lookup: CDR1 LGHDT, CDR2 YNNKEL (reference sequence). Trimming at V came to 1 base and at J to 2 bases, leaving 4 bases not matched to a gene. The CDR3 spans 16 residues. In DNA form, the CDR3 reads TGTGCCAGCAGCCAAGTTGAGACTAGCGGGACCTACGAGCAGTACTTC. Translating it yields CASSQVETSGTYEQYF.

The chain links TRBV7-2 to TRBJ2-3; TRBD2 agrees at 12 bases. CDR3 length: 16 amino acids. The germline gives CDR1 SGHTA, CDR2 FQGNSA. V shed 5 bases and J 4 bases; nucleotides not matched to a gene: 7. CDR3 DNA sequence: TGTGCCAGCAGCCGCCGACTAGCGGGAGTAGCAGATACGCAGTATTTT. Translation: CASSRRLAGVADTQYF.

At least ten counts were recorded for this clonotype. The CDR3, as DNA: TGTGCCACCAGCAGAGGGTCGGTCTCCGGAACAGATACGCAGTATTTT. Amino acids: CATSRGSVSGTDTQYF. The rearrangement joins TRBV15 to TRBJ2-3; D not resolved. This CDR3 contains 16 residues. Germline CDR1 and CDR2: LNHNV and YYDKDF (reference sequence). V was clipped by 1 base and J by 3 bases, with 14 bases between them.

The chain uses TRBV5-6 and TRBJ2-3, with 12 bases matching TRBD2. The V gene end was trimmed by 4 bases and the J gene end by 2 bases; junction bases not matched to a gene: 5. The length of the CDR3 is 16 residues. Germline CDR1 and CDR2: SGHDT and YYEEEE. The CDR3 loop is CASSLGLAGPTDTQYF. In nucleotides, the CDR3 is TGTGCCAGCAGCCTTGGACTAGCGGGGCCCACAGATACGCAGTATTTT.

The table lists this clonotype with a few counts. V and J are TRBV12-3 or TRBV12-4 and TRBJ2-2, with 7 bases fitting TRBD2. CDR3 length: 13 amino acids. Trimming at V came to 5 bases and at J to 7 bases, leaving 4 bases not matched to a gene. CDR3 nucleotide sequence: TGTGCCAGCAGTCAGAGCGGGATCGGGGAGCTGTTTTTT. Translation gives CASSQSGIGELFF.

This clonotype was found many times. The gene calls are TRBV7-2 and TRBJ2-3, with D perhaps given as TRBD1 or TRBD2 (6 bases each). Per germline, CDR1 SGHTA and CDR2 FQGNSA. Trimming removed 11 bases at V and 2 bases at J, with 11 bases between. CDR3 length: 12 amino acids. The chain's CDR3 is CARGPDTDTQYF. CDR3 bases: TGTGCCCGGGGGCCGGACACAGATACGCAGTATTTT. The complete variable domain, with remaining parts taken from reference TRBV7-2 and TRBJ2-3, reads GAGVSQSPSNKVTEKGKDVELRCDPISGHTALYWYRQSLGQGLEFLIYFQGNSAPDKSGLPSDRFSAERTGGSVSTLTIQRTQQEDSAVYLCARGPDTDTQYFGPGTRLTVL.

This clonotype was counted only a few times. The V and J genes are TRBV10-1 and TRBJ2-7; unclear D gene. CDR1 is WNHNN and CDR2 is SYGVQD in the germline V gene (reference sequence). There are 12 residues in the CDR3. V was clipped by 3 bases and J by 2 bases, with 5 bases between them. The CDR3 DNA is TGCGCCAGCAGTGACGGCGCCTACGAGCAGTACTTC. Translating it yields CASSDGAYEQYF.

This clonotype appeared a few times. The chain links TRBV7-8 to TRBJ2-6, with D perhaps being TRBD1 or TRBD2 (5 bases each). The V gene lost 8 bases and the J gene lost 2 bases, with 13 bases spanning the gap. CDR1 and CDR2 from the germline V gene are SGHVS and FQNEAQ. The CDR3 loop spans 15 amino acids. The CDR3 sequence is CASGERGPGANVLTF. The CDR3 DNA follows: TGTGCCAGCGGGGAGAGGGGTCCTGGGGCCAACGTCCTGACTTTC.

The gene calls are TRBV20-1 and TRBJ2-3; 12 positions match TRBD2. The J segment lost 3 bases and the V segment lost 8 bases, leaving 9 bases of the junction unmatched. Germline V gene lookup returns CDR1 DFQATT and CDR2 SNEGSKA (reference sequence). This CDR3 contains 15 residues. The CDR3 sequence: CSSRRTSGKTDTQYF. The CDR3 DNA sequence: TGCAGTTCCCGCCGGACTAGCGGGAAAACAGATACGCAGTATTTT.

This clonotype has a handful of counts. The CDR3 DNA sequence: TGCAGTGCTAGGGTCCCTGGAAACACCATATATTTT. This gives the protein CSARVPGNTIYF. The rearrangement uses TRBV20-1 and TRBJ1-3, with D hard to call. Germline CDR1 is DFQATT and CDR2 is SNEGSKA (reference sequence). CDR3 length: 12 residues. V was cut by 3 bases and J by 2 bases, with 5 bases left in between.

The J gene is TRBJ2-2, the V gene TRBV7-9; D is unclear. CDR1 and CDR2 from the germline V gene are SEHNR and FQNEAQ (reference sequence). Trimming cost V 0 bases and J 7 bases, with 6 bases left between them. The CDR3 spans 13 residues. The DNA for the CDR3 is TGTGCCAGCAGCTTAGCGATGAGCGGGGAGCTGTTTTTT. Amino acids: CASSLAMSGELFF. Drawing the rest from reference TRBV7-9 and TRBJ2-2, the complete variable domain is DTGVSQNPRHKITKRGQNVTFRCDPISEHNRLYWYRQTLGQGPEFLTYFQNEAQLEKSRLLSDRFSAERPKGSFSTLEIQRTEQGDSAMYLCASSLAMSGELFFGEGSRLTVL.

This clonotype occurred a few times. V gene TRBV6-1 combines with J gene TRBJ2-4, with D maybe TRBD2 (7 bases). The germline gives CDR1 MNHNS, CDR2 SASEGT. V lost 5 bases, J lost 0 bases, and 11 bases lay in between. The CDR3 extends over 15 amino acids. The DNA for the CDR3 is TGTGCCAGCAGTCAAGGGGGGGTAGCCAAAAACATTCAGTACTTC. Residues: CASSQGGVAKNIQYF.

The sample holds a few counts of this clonotype. V usage is TRBV5-6 and J usage is TRBJ1-1; a possible D gene is TRBD1 (6 bases). Between the trimmed V and J ends, which lost 7 bases and 0 bases, there was a span of 22 bases. Germline V CDR1 and CDR2: SGHDT, YYEEEE. This CDR3 has 17 amino acids. The CDR3 reads CASAPALREGVNTEAFF. In DNA, the CDR3 is TGTGCCAGCGCTCCCGCGCTCAGGGAGGGGGTGAACACTGAAGCTTTCTTT. The complete variable domain, with remaining parts taken from reference TRBV5-6 and TRBJ1-1, reads DAGVTQSPTHLIKTRGQQVTLRCSPKSGHDTVSWYQQALGQGPQFIFQYYEEEERQRGNFPDRFSGHQFPNYSSELNVNALLLGDSALYLCASAPALREGVNTEAFFGQGTRLTVV.

This clonotype has a count of ten or more. In DNA form, the CDR3 reads TGTGCCAGCAGCCAAGATCTCAGGGACACCACAGATACGCAGTATTTT. Translation gives CASSQDLRDTTDTQYF. The chain carries TRBV3-1 and TRBJ2-3; a possible D gene is TRBD1 (6 bases). This CDR3 has 16 amino acids. Trimming left V 0 bases short and J 2 bases short, with 12 bases between. Germline values: CDR1 LGHDT, CDR2 YNNKEL (reference sequence).

This chain links TRBV12-3 or TRBV12-4 with TRBJ2-3; TRBD2 aligns across 9 bases. V lost 6 bases and J lost 2; bases outside the gene matches: 6. The CDR3 sequence is 15 residues long. Here the CDR3 DNA reads TGTGCCAGCAGCCCCGCGGGGGGGGTCACAGATACGCAGTATTTT. Its translation is CASSPAGGVTDTQYF.

This clonotype came up a few times. CDR3 residues: CASSQDSQPNYGYTF. The DNA for the CDR3 is TGTGCCAGCAGCCAAGATTCACAGCCCAACTATGGCTACACCTTC. V usage is TRBV3-1 and J usage is TRBJ1-2; D unclear. CDR1 LGHDT and CDR2 YNNKEL come from the germline V gene (reference sequence). The CDR3 runs to 15 residues. The V end lost 0 bases, the J end lost 2 bases, and 10 bases lay between the germline ends.

This clonotype was seen repeatedly, ten times or more. This chain connects TRBV24-1 to TRBJ2-1; D not resolved. Per germline, CDR1 KGHDR and CDR2 SFDVKD. This CDR3 has 13 residues. Trimming took 3 bases from V and 8 from J, leaving 10 bases between them. The CDR3, as DNA: TGTGCCACCAGTGATGGCAGTTTCGATGAGCAGTTCTTC. This sequence encodes CATSDGSFDEQFF.

This clonotype has just a few counts. J is TRBJ2-7 and V is TRBV28; 7 positions match TRBD1. With V trimmed by 8 bases and J by 3 bases, 7 bases remained unmatched. Germline V gene lookup returns CDR1 MDHEN and CDR2 SYDVKM. The CDR3 covers 13 residues. CDR3 DNA: TGTGCCAGCTTTCAGAGGGGGCTCTACGAGCAGTACTTC. The encoded protein is CASFQRGLYEQYF.

This clonotype occurred many times. This chain links TRBV29-1 with TRBJ1-1, with D tentatively TRBD1 (5 bases). Deletions cut 3 bases from V and 1 base from J, with 6 bases between. The V gene's germline CDR1 is SQVTM and CDR2 ANQGSEA. The CDR3 runs to 12 residues. CDR3: CSVDRENTEAFF. CDR3 in DNA: TGCAGCGTTGACAGGGAGAACACTGAAGCTTTCTTT.

The CDR3 loop is CASSFGTALGGYTF. CDR3 DNA: TGTGCCAGCAGCTTCGGTACCGCTCTGGGCGGCTACACCTTC. The chain couples TRBV5-6 to TRBJ1-2, with no clear D. V was shortened by 2 bases and J by 8 bases, with 16 bases between the two germline ends. The CDR3 totals 14 residues. CDR1 and CDR2 (germline): SGHDT, YYEEEE.